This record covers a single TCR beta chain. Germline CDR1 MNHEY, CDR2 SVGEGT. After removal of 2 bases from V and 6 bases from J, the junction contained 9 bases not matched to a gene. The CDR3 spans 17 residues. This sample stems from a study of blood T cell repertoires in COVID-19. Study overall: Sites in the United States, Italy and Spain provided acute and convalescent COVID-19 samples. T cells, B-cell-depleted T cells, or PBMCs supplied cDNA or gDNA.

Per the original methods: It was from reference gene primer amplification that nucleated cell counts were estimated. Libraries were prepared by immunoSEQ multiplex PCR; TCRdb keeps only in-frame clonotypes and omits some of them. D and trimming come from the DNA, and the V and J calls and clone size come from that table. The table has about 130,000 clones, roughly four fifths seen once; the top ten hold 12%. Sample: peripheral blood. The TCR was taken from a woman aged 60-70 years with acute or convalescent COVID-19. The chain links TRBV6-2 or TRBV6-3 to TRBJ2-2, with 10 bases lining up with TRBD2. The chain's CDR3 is CASSYRRAGGRPGELFF. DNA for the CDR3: TGTGCCAGCAGTTACAGGAGAGCGGGGGGGCGTCCCGGGGAGCTGTTTTTT.